A single T cell receptor (beta chain) is shown here with its context. Its antigen is as yet unknown. This specimen belongs to a study of T cells after yellow fever vaccination. Regarding the study as a whole: Most clones from primary vaccination resurfaced after the booster (nearly 97% CD4, approximately 88% CD8).

Synthesis of TCR cDNA relied on 5'RACE template switching, which attached a universal primer site and UMIs. TCRdb passed the 5' RACE reads through MiXCR, listing each CDR3 protein once. Among 400,000 or so distinct CDR3 sequences listed, around 10% were seen once. CDR1 is MGHRA, CDR2 YSYEKL, per germline. The V gene lost 5 bases and the J gene lost 1 base, with 11 bases spanning the gap. The CDR3 is 14 amino acids. The origin of this receptor is a man between 18 and 35 years old who received the YFV17D yellow fever vaccine. The chain carries TRBV4-1 and TRBJ1-1; D ambiguous. This material consisted of PBMCs, taken on the day of the first yellow fever vaccination. The CDR3 sequence is CASSSHTTNTEAFF. The CDR3, as DNA: TGCGCCAGCAGCTCTCACACCACGAACACTGAAGCTTTCTTT.